The present T cell receptor (beta chain) was sequenced within a study of blood T cell repertoires in COVID-19. The CDR3 totals 16 residues. Trimming took 3 bases from V and 11 from J, leaving 20 bases between them. Germline CDR1 is MDHEN and CDR2 is SYDVKM. Clones were sequenced by immunoSEQ multiplex PCR, and TCRdb holds only the in-frame ones, with some missing. The sample lists around 160,000 clones; about 86% were seen once. The chain carries TRBV28 and TRBJ1-6; a possible D gene is TRBD1 (5 bases). Sequenced material: peripheral blood. The origin of this receptor is a man between 60 and 70 years old with acute or convalescent COVID-19. CDR3 DNA sequence: TGTGCCAGCAGTTTCATGCCCCTATATTGGGGCCCACCCCTCCACTTT. It is translated as CASSFMPLYWGPPLHF.